Listed below are T cell receptor beta chains from one sample, sequenced in a study of early T cells in non-severe SARS-CoV-2 infection. TCRdb independently ran MiXCR on the 5' RACE reads; one entry per CDR3 protein. Among more than 65,000 distinct CDR3 sequences listed, around 12% were seen once. The sequences come from whole blood, collected at baseline. The origin of the receptors is an adult who was a healthcare worker with PCR-confirmed SARS-CoV-2 infection or an uninfected control (not recorded which). CDR3s include the opening cysteine and the closing phenylalanine or tryptophan. Fields, in order: clone size, V gene, D gene, J gene, CDR3 protein, CDR3 DNA. D genes are given only for firm matches. A clone size is listed for some rows: how often the clone was seen (once, few, many), or a class if it is expanded.

clone_size: NA
v_call: TRBV6-5
d_call: NA
j_call: TRBJ2-1
cdr3_aa: CASGSDRNEQFF
cdr3_nt: TGTGCCAGCGGATCAGACAGAAATGAGCAGTTCTTC

clone_size: many
v_call: TRBV7-9
d_call: TRBD1
j_call: TRBJ1-1
cdr3_aa: CASSSQGDTEAFF
cdr3_nt: TGTGCCAGCAGCTCTCAGGGGGACACTGAAGCTTTCTTT

clone_size: few
v_call: TRBV20-1
d_call: NA
j_call: TRBJ1-1
cdr3_aa: CSARDLEGGTEAFF
cdr3_nt: TGCAGTGCTAGAGATCTGGAGGGAGGGACTGAAGCTTTCTTT

clone_size: NA
v_call: TRBV2
d_call: NA
j_call: TRBJ1-2
cdr3_aa: CASRRGKDYGYTF
cdr3_nt: TGTGCCAGTCGGAGAGGGAAGGACTATGGCTACACCTTC

clone_size: few
v_call: TRBV5-1
d_call: TRBD2
j_call: TRBJ2-7
cdr3_aa: CASSPGLASEQYF
cdr3_nt: TGCGCCAGCAGTCCGGGACTAGCTTCCGAGCAGTACTTC

clone_size: NA
v_call: TRBV24-1
d_call: NA
j_call: TRBJ1-4
cdr3_aa: CATSDGGWDEKLFF
cdr3_nt: TGTGCCACCAGTGATGGGGGTTGGGATGAAAAACTGTTTTTT

clone_size: NA
v_call: TRBV10-3
d_call: TRBD2
j_call: TRBJ2-3
cdr3_aa: CAISKLAGGPDTQYF
cdr3_nt: TGTGCCATCAGCAAGTTAGCGGGGGGGCCAGATACGCAGTATTTT

clone_size: few
v_call: TRBV6-1
d_call: NA
j_call: TRBJ2-2
cdr3_aa: CASSVGFTGELFF
cdr3_nt: TGTGCCAGCAGTGTTGGGTTCACCGGGGAGCTGTTTTTT

clone_size: NA
v_call: TRBV20-1
d_call: TRBD2
j_call: TRBJ2-1
cdr3_aa: CSARDTGLAGGNLYNEQFF
cdr3_nt: TGCAGTGCTAGAGATACGGGACTAGCGGGGGGGAACCTCTACAATGAGCAGTTCTTC

clone_size: NA
v_call: TRBV15
d_call: NA
j_call: TRBJ1-1
cdr3_aa: CATSRDPGSEAFF
cdr3_nt: TGTGCCACCAGCAGAGATCCGGGTTCTGAAGCTTTCTTT

clone_size: NA
v_call: TRBV11-2
d_call: TRBD1
j_call: TRBJ1-1
cdr3_aa: CASSFRTGMNTEAFF
cdr3_nt: TGTGCCAGCAGCTTCAGGACAGGGATGAACACTGAAGCTTTCTTT

clone_size: many
v_call: TRBV6-5
d_call: TRBD1
j_call: TRBJ2-1
cdr3_aa: CASRPFGQVEFF
cdr3_nt: TGTGCCAGCAGACCATTTGGACAGGTAGAGTTCTTC

clone_size: NA
v_call: TRBV4-3
d_call: NA
j_call: TRBJ2-1
cdr3_aa: CASSQGSSRYNEQFF
cdr3_nt: TGCGCCAGCAGCCAAGGTTCCAGTAGATACAATGAGCAGTTCTTC

clone_size: NA
v_call: TRBV28
d_call: TRBD1
j_call: TRBJ2-3
cdr3_aa: CASSLATVTGGRDTQYF
cdr3_nt: TGTGCCAGCAGTTTGGCCACGGTGACAGGGGGGAGAGATACGCAGTATTTT

clone_size: NA
v_call: TRBV6-2/TRBV6-3
d_call: NA
j_call: TRBJ2-2
cdr3_aa: CASSYPGLTGELFF
cdr3_nt: TGTGCCAGCAGTTACCCCGGCCTCACCGGGGAGCTGTTTTTT

clone_size: few
v_call: TRBV12-3/TRBV12-4
d_call: NA
j_call: TRBJ1-3
cdr3_aa: CASGPNSGNTIYF
cdr3_nt: TGTGCCAGCGGACCGAACTCTGGAAACACCATATATTTT

clone_size: few
v_call: TRBV10-2
d_call: NA
j_call: TRBJ1-1
cdr3_aa: CASSESGPAINTEAFF
cdr3_nt: TGCGCCAGCAGTGAGTCGGGACCGGCCATAAACACTGAAGCTTTCTTT

clone_size: many
v_call: TRBV9
d_call: TRBD1
j_call: TRBJ2-1
cdr3_aa: CASSVQGDPSYNEQFF
cdr3_nt: TGTGCCAGCAGCGTACAGGGGGACCCCTCCTACAATGAGCAGTTCTTC

clone_size: NA
v_call: TRBV3-1
d_call: NA
j_call: TRBJ2-1
cdr3_aa: CASSQRSARDNEQFF
cdr3_nt: TGTGCCAGCAGCCAAAGATCGGCCAGGGACAATGAGCAGTTCTTC

clone_size: once
v_call: TRBV11-2
d_call: TRBD1
j_call: TRBJ2-7
cdr3_aa: CASRPVDRTYEQYF
cdr3_nt: TGTGCCAGCAGGCCCGTGGACAGGACGTACGAGCAGTACTTC

clone_size: many
v_call: TRBV7-9
d_call: NA
j_call: TRBJ2-7
cdr3_aa: CASSFQGINEQYF
cdr3_nt: TGTGCCAGCAGCTTTCAGGGAATCAACGAGCAGTACTTC

clone_size: few
v_call: TRBV6-2/TRBV6-3
d_call: NA
j_call: TRBJ1-6
cdr3_aa: CASRLGGNYSPLHF
cdr3_nt: TGTGCCAGCAGACTAGGAGGAAACTATTCACCCCTCCACTTT

clone_size: NA
v_call: TRBV28
d_call: TRBD1
j_call: TRBJ1-2
cdr3_aa: CASSLGQTLYGYTF
cdr3_nt: TGTGCCAGCAGTTTGGGACAGACTCTCTATGGCTACACCTTC

clone_size: NA
v_call: TRBV27
d_call: NA
j_call: TRBJ2-7
cdr3_aa: CASSLRLGTYEQYF
cdr3_nt: TGTGCCAGCAGTTTAAGACTAGGTACCTACGAACAGTACTTC

clone_size: NA
v_call: TRBV6-2/TRBV6-3
d_call: TRBD1
j_call: TRBJ2-2
cdr3_aa: CASLYGQANTGELFF
cdr3_nt: TGTGCCAGCTTATACGGACAGGCGAACACCGGGGAGCTGTTTTTT

clone_size: NA
v_call: TRBV29-1
d_call: NA
j_call: TRBJ2-1
cdr3_aa: CSVDPGSRSYNEQFF
cdr3_nt: TGCAGCGTCGACCCGGGGTCGAGATCCTACAATGAGCAGTTCTTC

clone_size: many
v_call: TRBV12-2
d_call: NA
j_call: TRBJ2-7
cdr3_aa: CASRLTDRVQYF
cdr3_nt: TGTGCAAGTCGCTTAACCGACAGGGTGCAGTACTTC

clone_size: few
v_call: TRBV23-1
d_call: TRBD1
j_call: TRBJ2-7
cdr3_aa: CASITPNGTGVFEEQYF
cdr3_nt: TGCGCCAGCATTACTCCCAACGGGACAGGGGTTTTTGAGGAGCAGTACTTC

clone_size: many
v_call: TRBV7-9
d_call: TRBD1
j_call: TRBJ2-1
cdr3_aa: CASSLPGGVSYNEQFF
cdr3_nt: TGTGCCAGCAGCTTACCAGGGGGCGTTTCCTACAATGAGCAGTTCTTC

clone_size: NA
v_call: TRBV28
d_call: NA
j_call: TRBJ1-3
cdr3_aa: CASSLTHSGNTIYF
cdr3_nt: TGTGCCAGCAGTTTAACCCACTCTGGAAACACCATATATTTT

clone_size: NA
v_call: TRBV11-2
d_call: NA
j_call: TRBJ1-2
cdr3_aa: CASTMQSSYGYTF
cdr3_nt: TGTGCCAGCACCATGCAATCCAGTTATGGCTACACCTTC

clone_size: NA
v_call: TRBV29-1
d_call: TRBD1
j_call: TRBJ2-2
cdr3_aa: CSAKRDRAPTDTGELFF
cdr3_nt: TGCAGCGCCAAAAGGGACAGGGCGCCGACTGACACCGGGGAGCTGTTTTTT

clone_size: NA
v_call: TRBV4-1
d_call: NA
j_call: TRBJ2-2
cdr3_aa: CASSHGQNTGELFF
cdr3_nt: TGCGCCAGCAGCCACGGACAGAACACCGGGGAGCTGTTTTTT